This T cell receptor beta chain stems from a study of shared clonotypes between healthy human individuals. Study results and limitations: Clonotype sharing among donors was thought likely to change with sequencing depth. Generally, estimated richness proved larger in naive subsets than it did in memory subsets. What rarefaction showed was incomplete sorted-subset sequencing despite large depth.

The data were produced by immunoSEQ multiplex PCR, yet TCRdb's version contains in-frame clones alone and is incomplete. Found here are about 1.4 million clones, around 97% of them singletons; the top ten hold over 1%. The ends were cut back, 3 bases at V and 2 bases at J, with 13 bases in the middle. The CDR3 is 15 residues long. The germline CDR1 and CDR2 sequences are LNHDA and SQIVND (reference sequence). Donors were healthy HIV-negative adults without recently reported acute infections or vaccinations. To note about this clone: Its antigen is not known.

The chain uses TRBV19 and TRBJ2-5; D possibly corresponds to TRBD2 (6 bases). The sequence came from a man younger than 40 in good health. The specimen sequenced was naive CD4+ T cells sorted from blood. The subset: CD45RA+ positively selected. The CDR3 nucleotides read TGTGCCAGTAGTATTGGAGGGGCTCGACAAGAGACCCAGTACTTC. Its translation: CASSIGGARQETQYF.